A selection of T cell receptor beta chains follows, all from one sample in a study of neurological immune-mediated disorders. MiXCR, applied by TCRdb to the 5' RACE reads, yields one record per CDR3 protein. The repertoire consists of some 48,000 distinct CDR3 sequences, with around a fifth occurring once and the leading ten covering around 4.2%. Sequencing was performed on PBMCs. These receptor sequences come from a man in his 60s with HTLV-1-associated myelopathy (HAM/TSP). Both conserved end residues are part of each CDR3. D genes are given only for firm matches. Clone size is shown for a subset of rows, as once, few, many or a class of expanded clone.

>TRBV7-9|many|TRBJ2-7|-
TGTGCCAGCAGTTCCGGGGCCCTCGAGCAGTACTTC
CASSSGALEQYF
>TRBV12-3/TRBV12-4|-|TRBJ1-2|-
TGTGCCAGCGGGAAGGCAGGCTACACCTTC
CASGKAGYTF
>TRBV7-2|many|TRBJ2-1|TRBD2
TGTGCCAGCAGCTTATCCGGCGGGAGCAGGAATGAGCAGTTCTTC
CASSLSGGSRNEQFF
>TRBV29-1|many|TRBJ1-1|-
TGCAGCGGTGCACAGGGTTATGGGACTGAAGCTTTCTTT
CSGAQGYGTEAFF
>TRBV20-1|many|TRBJ1-1|-
TGCAGTGCTAGTCCCACAGGCATGAACACTGAAGCTTTCTTT
CSASPTGMNTEAFF
>TRBV20-1|many|TRBJ1-1|-
TGCAGTGCTAGAGATTCACCGGGGCAAAGATTT
CSARDSPGQRF
>TRBV20-1|many|TRBJ1-2|TRBD1
TGCAGTGTCAGAGGGACAGGGCTTAATGGCTACACCTTC
CSVRGTGLNGYTF
>TRBV3-1|many|TRBJ2-1|TRBD2
TGTGCCAGCAGCGAAAGCGGGAGGGCCAATGAGCAGTTCTTC
CASSESGRANEQFF
>TRBV5-1|many|TRBJ1-6|TRBD1
TGCGCCAGCAGCGGATGGACAGGGGGCAATAATTCACCCCTCCACTTT
CASSGWTGGNNSPLHF
>TRBV27|many|TRBJ2-7|TRBD1
TGTGCCAGCAGTGCCGCTCGACAGGGACCCACCTACGAGCAGTACTTC
CASSAARQGPTYEQYF
>TRBV6-2/TRBV6-3|many|TRBJ2-7|-
TGTGCCAGCTCCCCTCGACTCAGGCTTTACGAGCAGTACTTC
CASSPRLRLYEQYF
>TRBV28|many|TRBJ1-4|-
TGTGCCAGCAGTTCCAGTACAGGTGAAAAACTGTTTTTT
CASSSSTGEKLFF
>TRBV12-3/TRBV12-4|many|TRBJ2-1|-
TGTGCCAGCAGTTTACTTAGAGGGAGGACTGGGCGGGAATTTAAAAACAATGAGCAGTTCTTC
CASSLLRGRTGREFKNNEQFF
>TRBV9|many|TRBJ1-4|TRBD1
TGTGCCAGCAGCCCGGGAGGACAGGGGGAAAAACTGTTTTTT
CASSPGGQGEKLFF
>TRBV11-1|many|TRBJ1-5|-
TGTGCCAGCAGCGTGAGGGATCAGCCCCAGCATTTT
CASSVRDQPQHF
>TRBV6-5|many|TRBJ1-1|-
TGTGCCAGCAGTCCTGGACCCGGGGCTAAAGCTTTCTTT
CASSPGPGAKAFF
>TRBV4-1|many|TRBJ2-1|TRBD2
TGCGCCAGCAGCCCCCAACAGGTTAGAGCGGGAGAATGGAATGAGCAGTTCTTC
CASSPQQVRAGEWNEQFF
>TRBV5-1|many|TRBJ1-5|-
TGCGCCAGCAGCCCGGGCCTACCTCGAGGGCAGCCCCAGCATTTT
CASSPGLPRGQPQHF
>TRBV5-1|many|TRBJ2-3|-
TGCGCCAGCAGCCATGCATTAGTTACAGATACGCAGTATTTT
CASSHALVTDTQYF
>TRBV20-1|many|TRBJ2-3|TRBD2
TGCAGTGCTGGCCCGGGGGGGCCCACAGATACGCAGTATTTT
CSAGPGGPTDTQYF
>TRBV29-1|many|TRBJ2-5|-
TGCAGCGGCGCAGGGGATGGACAAGAGACCCAGTACTTC
CSGAGDGQETQYF
>TRBV5-1|medium-sized|TRBJ2-5|-
TGTGCCAGCAGTTTCCAAGAGACCCAGTACTTC
CASSFQETQYF
>TRBV7-9|many|TRBJ2-1|-
TGTGCCAGCAACCGTCCCGGGGCCGGAGGTGAGCAGTTCTTC
CASNRPGAGGEQFF
>TRBV28|many|TRBJ1-1|TRBD1
TGTGCCAGCAGTCCATCAGGGGGAAATTCTGCTGAAGCTTTCTTT
CASSPSGGNSAEAFF
>TRBV5-6|-|TRBJ1-1|-
TGTGCCAGCAGCTTGGCCCCAGTTTCCCACACTGAAGCTTTCTTT
CASSLAPVSHTEAFF
>TRBV20-1|many|TRBJ2-3|-
TGCAGTGCTAGAGATAAGGCAAGCACAGATACGCAGTATTTT
CSARDKASTDTQYF
>TRBV12-3/TRBV12-4|many|TRBJ2-4|-
TGTGCCAGCAGTTTAGCGCCGCCGGGCCGGGCCAAAAACATTCAGTACTTC
CASSLAPPGRAKNIQYF
>TRBV7-8|-|TRBJ2-1|TRBD2
TGTGCCAGCAGCATAGCGGGACCTGACAATGAGCAGTTCTTC
CASSIAGPDNEQFF
>TRBV20-1|-|TRBJ2-7|-
TGCAGTGCCCGGACGATCGGGTCCTACGAGCAGTACTTC
CSARTIGSYEQYF
>TRBV20-1|medium-sized|TRBJ1-4|-
TGCAGTGCTGAGGTGGGGGGGGCGCGTGAAAAACTGTTTTTT
CSAEVGGAREKLFF
>TRBV11-2|once|TRBJ2-2|-
TGCGCCAGCAGCTTCATCAGGGATTTACCCGGGGAGCTGTTTTTT
CASSFIRDLPGELFF
>TRBV20-1|many|TRBJ2-3|-
TGCAGTGCCTCCTCGACCGCCTATGGGGATACGCAGTATTTT
CSASSTAYGDTQYF
>TRBV5-1|many|TRBJ2-7|-
TGCGCCAGCAGCTTGGTTGGGGTGGCCGAGCAGTACTTC
CASSLVGVAEQYF
>TRBV18|many|TRBJ2-2|TRBD2
TGTGCCAGCTCGACGACTAGCAAGAACACCGGGGAGCTGTTTTTT
CASSTTSKNTGELFF